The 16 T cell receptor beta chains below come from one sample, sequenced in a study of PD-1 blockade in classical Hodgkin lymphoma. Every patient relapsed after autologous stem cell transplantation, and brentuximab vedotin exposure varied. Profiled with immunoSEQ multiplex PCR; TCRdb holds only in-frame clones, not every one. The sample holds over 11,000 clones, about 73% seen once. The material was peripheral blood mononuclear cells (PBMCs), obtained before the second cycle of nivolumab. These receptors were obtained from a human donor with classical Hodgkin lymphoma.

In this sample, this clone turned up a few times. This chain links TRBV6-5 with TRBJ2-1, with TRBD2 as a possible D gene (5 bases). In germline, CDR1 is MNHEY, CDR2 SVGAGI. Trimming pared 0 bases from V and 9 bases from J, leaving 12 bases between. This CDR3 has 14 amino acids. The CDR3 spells CASSYSNEGIEQFF. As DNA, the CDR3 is TGTGCCAGCAGTTACTCTAATGAGGGAATTGAGCAGTTCTTC.

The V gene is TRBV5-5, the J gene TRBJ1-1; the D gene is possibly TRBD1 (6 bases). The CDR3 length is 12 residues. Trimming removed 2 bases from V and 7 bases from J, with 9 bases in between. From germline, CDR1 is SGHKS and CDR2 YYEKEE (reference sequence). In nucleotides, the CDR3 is TGTGCCAGCAGCTTAGGACAGAGTGAAGCTTTCTTT. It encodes CASSLGQSEAFF.

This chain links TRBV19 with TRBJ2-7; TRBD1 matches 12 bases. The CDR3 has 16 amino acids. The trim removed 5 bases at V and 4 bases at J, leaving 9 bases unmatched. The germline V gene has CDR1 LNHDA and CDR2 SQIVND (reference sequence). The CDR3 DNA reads TGTGCCAGTAGTTTCACCGGGACAGGGGGCTGGTACGAGCAGTACTTC. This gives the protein CASSFTGTGGWYEQYF.

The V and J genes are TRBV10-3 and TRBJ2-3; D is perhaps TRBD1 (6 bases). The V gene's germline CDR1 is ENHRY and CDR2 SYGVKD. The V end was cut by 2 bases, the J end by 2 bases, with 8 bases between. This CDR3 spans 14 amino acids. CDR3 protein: CAISEGQNTDTQYF. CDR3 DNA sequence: TGTGCCATCAGTGAGGGACAGAACACAGATACGCAGTATTTT.

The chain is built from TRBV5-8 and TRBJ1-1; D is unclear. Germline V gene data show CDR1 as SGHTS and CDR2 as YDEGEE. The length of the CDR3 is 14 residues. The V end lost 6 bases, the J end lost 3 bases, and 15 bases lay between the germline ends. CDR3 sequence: CASTRGRAHTEAFF. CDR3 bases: TGTGCCAGCACCCGGGGAAGGGCGCACACTGAAGCTTTCTTT.

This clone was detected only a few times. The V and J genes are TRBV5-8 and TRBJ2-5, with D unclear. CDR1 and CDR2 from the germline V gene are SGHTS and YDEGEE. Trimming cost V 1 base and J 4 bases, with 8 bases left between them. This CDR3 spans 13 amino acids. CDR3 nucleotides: TGTGCCAGCAGCTTGTATAGACGAGAGACCCAGTACTTC. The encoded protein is CASSLYRRETQYF.

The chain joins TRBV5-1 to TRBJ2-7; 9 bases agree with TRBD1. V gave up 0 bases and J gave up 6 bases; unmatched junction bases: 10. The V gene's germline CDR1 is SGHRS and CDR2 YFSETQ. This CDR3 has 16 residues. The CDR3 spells CASSLASSQGAGEQYF. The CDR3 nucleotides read TGCGCCAGCAGCTTGGCCAGCTCACAGGGGGCGGGCGAGCAGTACTTC.

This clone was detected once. CDR3 coding DNA: TGTGCCAGCTCACCCAATACAGAAGAGACCCAGTACTTC. Translating it yields CASSPNTEETQYF. The genes are TRBV18 and TRBJ2-5; D gene ambiguous. The CDR3 contains 13 residues. Looked up from germline, CDR1 is KGHSH and CDR2 is LQKENI. The ends were cut back, 3 bases at V and 3 bases at J, with 8 bases in the middle.

Here the CDR3 reads CASRPGLYTGELFF. As DNA, the CDR3 is TGTGCCAGCAGACCAGGACTGTACACCGGGGAGCTGTTTTTT. V and J are TRBV6-5 and TRBJ2-2; TRBD2 is a possible D gene (5 bases). CDR1 is MNHEY and CDR2 is SVGAGI in the germline V gene. V gave up 6 bases and J gave up 3 bases, with 11 bases separating them. This CDR3 has 14 residues.

The CDR3 sequence: CASSETSGGMSSYNEQFF. The CDR3 region has the DNA TGTGCCAGCAGTGAGACTAGCGGGGGAATGAGCTCCTACAATGAGCAGTTCTTC. The V gene is TRBV6-1, the J gene TRBJ2-1; the match to TRBD2 covers 12 bases. The V and J ends lost 3 bases and 0 bases, in that order; junction bases with no gene match: 6. CDR3 length: 18 amino acids. Germline lookup yields CDR1 MNHNS and CDR2 SASEGT.

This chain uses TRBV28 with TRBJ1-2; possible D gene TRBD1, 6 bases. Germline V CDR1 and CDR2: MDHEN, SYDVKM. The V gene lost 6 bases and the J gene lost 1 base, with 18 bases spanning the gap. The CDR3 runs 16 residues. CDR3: CASSTDRGGFNYGYTF. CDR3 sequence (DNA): TGTGCCAGCAGCACGGACAGAGGGGGATTTAACTATGGCTACACCTTC.

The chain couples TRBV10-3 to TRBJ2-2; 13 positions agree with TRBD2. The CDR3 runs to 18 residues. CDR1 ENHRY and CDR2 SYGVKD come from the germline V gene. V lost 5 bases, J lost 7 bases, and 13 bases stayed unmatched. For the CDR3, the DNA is TGTGCCATCAGTTCCAATCCGGGACTAGCGGGGAAGGTCGGGGAGCTGTTTTTT. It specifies CAISSNPGLAGKVGELFF.

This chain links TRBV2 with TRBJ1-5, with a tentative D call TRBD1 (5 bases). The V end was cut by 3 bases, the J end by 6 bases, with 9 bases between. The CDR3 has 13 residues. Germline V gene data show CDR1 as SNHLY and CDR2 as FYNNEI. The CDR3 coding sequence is TGTGCCAGCAGTGAGACCAGGGTTCAGCCCCAGCATTTT. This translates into CASSETRVQPQHF.

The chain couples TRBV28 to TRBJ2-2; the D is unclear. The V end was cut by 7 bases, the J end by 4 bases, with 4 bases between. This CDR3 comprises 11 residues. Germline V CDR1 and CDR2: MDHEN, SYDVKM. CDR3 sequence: CASIATGELFF. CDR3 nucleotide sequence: TGTGCCAGCATCGCCACCGGGGAGCTGTTTTTT.

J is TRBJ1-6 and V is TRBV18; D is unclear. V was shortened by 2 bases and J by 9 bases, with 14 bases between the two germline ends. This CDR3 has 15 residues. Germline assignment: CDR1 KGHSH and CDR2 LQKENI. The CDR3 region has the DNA TGTGCCAGCTCACCAGGTCAGACATTAGGTTCACCCCTCCACTTT. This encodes CASSPGQTLGSPLHF.

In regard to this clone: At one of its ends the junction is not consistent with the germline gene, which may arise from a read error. As DNA, the CDR3 is TGTGCCAGCAGTTTAAATATGGAGGCGGACATGGCTCACTTC. Translation gives CASSLNMEADMAHF. This chain uses TRBV28 with TRBJ2-5, with D tentatively TRBD1 or TRBD2 (5 bases each). There are 14 residues in the CDR3. Per the germline V gene, CDR1 is MDHEN and CDR2 is SYDVKM.